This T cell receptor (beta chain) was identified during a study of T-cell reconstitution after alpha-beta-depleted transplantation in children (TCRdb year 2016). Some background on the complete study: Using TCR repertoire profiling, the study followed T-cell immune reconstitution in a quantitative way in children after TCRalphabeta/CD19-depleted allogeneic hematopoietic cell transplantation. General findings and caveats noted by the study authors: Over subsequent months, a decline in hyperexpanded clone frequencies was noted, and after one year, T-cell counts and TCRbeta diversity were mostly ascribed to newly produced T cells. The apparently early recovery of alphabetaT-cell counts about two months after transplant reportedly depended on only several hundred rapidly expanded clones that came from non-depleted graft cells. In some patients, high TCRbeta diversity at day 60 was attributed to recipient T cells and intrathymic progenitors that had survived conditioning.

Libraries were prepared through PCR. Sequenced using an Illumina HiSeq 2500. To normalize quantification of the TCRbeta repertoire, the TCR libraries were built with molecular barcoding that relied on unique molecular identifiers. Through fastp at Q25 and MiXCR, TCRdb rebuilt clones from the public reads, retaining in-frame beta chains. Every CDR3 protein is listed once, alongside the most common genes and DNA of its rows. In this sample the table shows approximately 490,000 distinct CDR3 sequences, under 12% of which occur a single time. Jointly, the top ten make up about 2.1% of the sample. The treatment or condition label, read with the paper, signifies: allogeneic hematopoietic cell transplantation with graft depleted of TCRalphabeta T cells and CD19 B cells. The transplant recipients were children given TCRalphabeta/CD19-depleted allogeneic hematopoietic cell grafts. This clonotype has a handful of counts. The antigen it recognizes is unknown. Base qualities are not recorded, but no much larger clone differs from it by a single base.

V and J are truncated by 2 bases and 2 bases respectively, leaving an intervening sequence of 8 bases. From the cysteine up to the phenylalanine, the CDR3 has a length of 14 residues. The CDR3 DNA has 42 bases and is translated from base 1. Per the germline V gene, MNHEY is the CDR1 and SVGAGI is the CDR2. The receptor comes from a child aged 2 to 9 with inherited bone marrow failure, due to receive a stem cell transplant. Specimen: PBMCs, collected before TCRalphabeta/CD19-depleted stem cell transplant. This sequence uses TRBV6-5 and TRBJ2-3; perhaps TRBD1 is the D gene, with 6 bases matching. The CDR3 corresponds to CASSYAGATDTQYF. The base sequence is TGTGCCAGCAGTTACGCAGGGGCCACAGATACGCAGTATTTT.